These 11 T cell receptor beta chains originate from one sample sequenced in a study of T cell responses to AZD1222 COVID-19 vaccine. Clones were sequenced by immunoSEQ multiplex PCR, and TCRdb holds only the in-frame ones, with some missing. Of under 150,000 clones in the sample, roughly 82% were seen once. This material consisted of peripheral blood, taken 28 days after the second AZD1222 dose. The receptors come from an adult who received the AZD1222 COVID-19 vaccine.

The V and J genes are TRBV7-9 and TRBJ2-2; 7 bases are a match to TRBD1. Losses at the gene ends were 3 bases for V and 1 base for J; bases not matched to a gene: 2. CDR1 and CDR2 (germline): SEHNR, FQNEAQ (reference sequence). The CDR3 is made up of 15 amino acids. The CDR3 protein is CASSFTGVNTGELFF. CDR3 nucleotides: TGTGCCAGCAGCTTCACAGGGGTGAACACCGGGGAGCTGTTTTTT. The complete variable domain, with remaining parts taken from reference TRBV7-9 and TRBJ2-2, reads DTGVSQNPRHKITKRGQNVTFRCDPISEHNRLYWYRQTLGQGPEFLTYFQNEAQLEKSRLLSDRFSAERPKGSFSTLEIQRTEQGDSAMYLCASSFTGVNTGELFFGEGSRLTVL.

The genes are TRBV9 and TRBJ2-1; D not resolved. Germline V gives CDR1 SGDLS, CDR2 YYNGEE. The length of the CDR3 is 13 residues. Trimming pared 4 bases from V and 3 bases from J, leaving 8 bases between. The DNA of the CDR3 is TGTGCCAGCAGCATTGCGAACTACAATGAGCAGTTCTTC. This sequence encodes CASSIANYNEQFF.

This chain links TRBV27 with TRBJ2-7; 7 bases are a match to TRBD2. The V and J ends lost 6 bases and 2 bases, in that order; junction bases with no gene match: 10. Germline CDR1 reads MNHEY; CDR2 reads SMNVEV (reference sequence). CDR3 length: 15 amino acids. CDR3 residues: CASSPIERETYEQYF. The CDR3 DNA is TGTGCCAGCAGCCCTATTGAGCGGGAAACCTACGAGCAGTACTTC.

This clone was seen once. V is TRBV4-3 and J is TRBJ2-3; 10 nucleotides line up with TRBD2. Germline trimming cut 1 base from V and 4 bases from J; bases unmatched to any gene: 8. The germline CDR1 and CDR2 sequences are LGHNA and YSLEER. The CDR3 is 17 residues long. The CDR3 sequence is CASSQGGSSGGSDTQYF. The DNA for the CDR3 is TGCGCCAGCAGCCAAGGGGGGTCTAGCGGGGGCTCAGATACGCAGTATTTT.

V and J are TRBV28 and TRBJ1-5; 8 bases fit TRBD1. The germline V gene encodes CDR1 MDHEN and CDR2 SYDVKM. Trimming cost V 5 bases and J 9 bases; bases outside gene matches: 12. The CDR3 has 15 residues. CDR3 in DNA: TGTGCCAGCAGTCTCCTGGACAGGGCTCAAGGGCCCCAGCATTTT. Its translation: CASSLLDRAQGPQHF.

This chain uses TRBV7-3 with TRBJ2-3; D call uncertain. The CDR3 is 19 residues long. Deletions cut 5 bases from V and 6 bases from J, with 30 bases between. Germline V lookup: CDR1 SGHTA, CDR2 FQGTGA. The CDR3 DNA reads TGTGCCAGCAGCGGCCCCCCCGTGGCTCACTCACCAGCTGACGATACGCAGTATTTT. It is translated as CASSGPPVAHSPADDTQYF.

V and J are TRBV28 and TRBJ2-3; 12 bases fit TRBD2. Trimming took 6 bases from V and 8 from J; bases not matched to a gene: 15. Per germline, CDR1 MDHEN and CDR2 SYDVKM. The CDR3 totals 17 residues. CDR3 loop: CASSRRGTSGRMGTQYF. CDR3 nucleotide sequence: TGTGCCAGCAGCCGGAGAGGGACTAGCGGGCGCATGGGTACGCAGTATTTT.

V gene TRBV2 combines with J gene TRBJ1-4; 9 nucleotides align to TRBD1. The CDR3 consists of 14 residues. Germline V gives CDR1 SNHLY, CDR2 FYNNEI. J was trimmed by 8 bases and V by 7 bases; bases with no gene match: 8. The CDR3 region is CASTSTGGVEKLFF. The CDR3 DNA sequence: TGTGCCAGCACAAGCACAGGGGGCGTCGAAAAACTGTTTTTT.

J is TRBJ1-2 and V is TRBV5-1, with D maybe TRBD1 (5 bases). The CDR3 totals 18 residues. Germline V gene data show CDR1 as SGHRS and CDR2 as YFSETQ. V was clipped by 0 bases and J by 1 base, with 19 bases between them. CDR3 protein: CASSLAPGAGLHNYGYTF. The CDR3 DNA sequence: TGCGCCAGCAGCTTGGCTCCCGGGGCAGGACTACATAACTATGGCTACACCTTC.

The chain combines TRBV25-1 with TRBJ1-1; weak D call: TRBD1 (6 bases). Trimming took off 6 bases at V and 2 bases at J, with 7 bases between the two ends. Germline-derived CDR1 and CDR2 are MGHDK and SYGVNS. This CDR3 has 12 amino acids. The CDR3 protein is CASRQGNTEAFF. CDR3 in DNA: TGTGCCAGCAGACAGGGAAACACTGAAGCTTTCTTT. Drawing the rest from reference TRBV25-1 and TRBJ1-1, the complete variable domain is EADIYQTPRYLVIGTGKKITLECSQTMGHDKMYWYQQDPGMELHLIHYSYGVNSTEKGDLSSESTVSRIRTEHFPLTLESARPSHTSQYLCASRQGNTEAFFGQGTRLTVV.

This clone showed up just once. This chain links TRBV10-3 with TRBJ2-1, with 8 nucleotides matching TRBD1. Germline CDR1 reads ENHRY; CDR2 reads SYGVKD. The V and J ends lost 7 bases and 7 bases, in that order; junction bases with no gene match: 9. The CDR3 consists of 14 residues. CDR3 DNA: TGTGCCATCACTCCCAGGGGGCAGAGGAATGAGCAGTTCTTC. Protein sequence: CAITPRGQRNEQFF.